This TCR beta chain was profiled in a study of cytomegalovirus exposure and HLA in healthy donors. General study findings and limits: The study dropped some indistinguishable V segments, TRBV6-2 and TRBV6-3 among them. Later analysis suggested most CMV-associated TCR beta chains were HLA-restricted. As was reported, the HLA-A and HLA-B alleles of most subjects were accurately predicted from TCR beta sequences.

V was pared by 5 bases and J by 9 bases, with 8 bases of the junction left unmatched. CDR1 is MNHEY, CDR2 SVGAGI, per germline. The CDR3 contains 14 residues. Donors in the study were healthy people who gave bone marrow. Amplification used 60 Vbeta primers and 13 Jbeta primers. TCRdb's copy holds only in-frame clones and misses some; the assay was immunoSEQ multiplex PCR. The table lists some 180,000 clones, 70% to 85% of them singletons. The sample holds one count of this clone. Its antigen is as yet unknown. The source of this sequence is a woman aged 55-75 years in good health and CMV-seropositive. The rearrangement links TRBV6-5 to TRBJ2-1; 9 positions agree with TRBD2. Input material: PBMCs. The CDR3 sequence is CASSLSGGFFEQFF. The CDR3 region has the DNA TGTGCCAGCAGTCTAAGCGGGGGGTTTTTTGAGCAGTTCTTC.